This TCR beta chain was sequenced during a study of T cell responses to AZD1222 COVID-19 vaccine. V was cut by 4 bases and J by 7 bases, with 23 bases left in between. Germline V lookup: CDR1 LNHDA, CDR2 SQIVND (reference sequence). This CDR3 has 16 amino acids. TCRdb's copy holds only in-frame clones and misses some; the assay was immunoSEQ multiplex PCR. The profile shows around 91,000 clones, nearly 90% of them singletons. The chain combines TRBV19 with TRBJ2-7; no clear D gene. The receptor's source is an adult in good health. The sample in question was peripheral blood, obtained on day 0 of AZD1222 vaccination. CDR3 in amino acids: CASSTLDAPGRWEQYF. The CDR3 DNA follows: TGTGCCAGTAGTACTCTGGACGCTCCCGGGCGGTGGGAGCAGTACTTC. Based on the CDR3 plus reference TRBV19 and TRBJ2-7, the full variable domain is DGGITQSPKYLFRKEGQNVTLSCEQNLNHDAMYWYRQDPGQGLRLIYYSQIVNDFQKGDIAEGYSVSREKKESFPLTVTSAQKNPTAFYLCASSTLDAPGRWEQYFGPGTRLTVT.